This is a list of T cell receptor beta chains from one sample in a study of cytomegalovirus exposure and HLA in healthy donors. Libraries were prepared by immunoSEQ multiplex PCR; TCRdb keeps only in-frame clonotypes and omits some of them. The sample holds fewer than 110,000 clones, around 77% seen once. The sequenced material came from PBMCs. The source is a male donor in good health and CMV-seronegative. The CDR3 runs from the conserved cysteine through the conserved F or W. The D gene is left open where the match is weak. Not every row has a clone size; where given, it reads once, few, many or a size class.

j_call: TRBJ1-5
d_call: -
v_call: TRBV10-2
clone_size: -
cdr3_aa: CASSELANQPQHF
cdr3_nt: TGCGCCAGCAGTGAGCTGGCCAATCAGCCCCAGCATTTT

j_call: TRBJ1-2
d_call: TRBD1
v_call: TRBV4-2
clone_size: -
cdr3_aa: CASSQDLTGLNGYTF
cdr3_nt: TGTGCCAGCAGCCAGGATTTGACAGGGCTTAATGGCTACACCTTC

j_call: TRBJ2-7
d_call: TRBD1
v_call: TRBV5-1
clone_size: -
cdr3_aa: CASSFSGTDYEQYF
cdr3_nt: TGCGCCAGCAGCTTTTCCGGGACAGACTACGAGCAGTACTTC

j_call: TRBJ2-7
d_call: -
v_call: TRBV11-1
clone_size: -
cdr3_aa: CASSLPPVYEQYF
cdr3_nt: TGTGCCAGCAGCTTACCCCCGGTCTACGAGCAGTACTTC

j_call: TRBJ2-2
d_call: -
v_call: TRBV5-1
clone_size: -
cdr3_aa: CASASPYTGELFF
cdr3_nt: TGCGCCAGCGCGTCTCCTTACACCGGGGAGCTGTTTTTT

j_call: TRBJ2-2
d_call: -
v_call: TRBV9
clone_size: -
cdr3_aa: CASSPRRETGELFF
cdr3_nt: TGTGCCAGCAGCCCCCGCCGGGAGACCGGGGAGCTGTTTTTT

j_call: TRBJ2-1
d_call: -
v_call: TRBV6-5
clone_size: -
cdr3_aa: CASSYRSVAYNEQFF
cdr3_nt: TGTGCCAGCAGTTATCGTAGCGTTGCCTACAATGAGCAGTTCTTC

j_call: TRBJ2-7
d_call: TRBD2
v_call: TRBV27
clone_size: -
cdr3_aa: CASSLRWGGLYEQYF
cdr3_nt: TGTGCCAGCAGCTTACGGTGGGGGGGACTCTACGAGCAGTACTTC

j_call: TRBJ2-2
d_call: TRBD1
v_call: TRBV5-1
clone_size: -
cdr3_aa: CASSPGQGIGELFF
cdr3_nt: TGCGCCAGCAGCCCGGGACAGGGGATCGGGGAGCTGTTTTTT

j_call: TRBJ2-7
d_call: TRBD1
v_call: TRBV28
clone_size: -
cdr3_aa: CASSPTGFTSYEQYF
cdr3_nt: TGTGCCAGCAGCCCGACAGGGTTCACTTCCTACGAGCAGTACTTC

j_call: TRBJ1-2
d_call: -
v_call: TRBV5-8
clone_size: -
cdr3_aa: CASSLVRVNYGYTF
cdr3_nt: TGTGCCAGCAGCTTGGTGAGGGTGAACTATGGCTACACCTTC

j_call: TRBJ2-1
d_call: -
v_call: TRBV7-2
clone_size: -
cdr3_aa: CASSLARGNNEQFF
cdr3_nt: TGTGCCAGCAGCTTAGCACGGGGAAACAATGAGCAGTTCTTC

j_call: TRBJ1-1
d_call: -
v_call: TRBV6-1
clone_size: -
cdr3_aa: CASLEGGKGTEAFF
cdr3_nt: TGTGCCAGCCTAGAGGGGGGGAAGGGCACTGAAGCTTTCTTT

j_call: TRBJ2-5
d_call: -
v_call: TRBV6-5
clone_size: -
cdr3_aa: CASGSGRNSQETQYF
cdr3_nt: TGTGCCAGCGGATCAGGGCGCAACTCCCAAGAGACCCAGTACTTC

j_call: TRBJ2-3
d_call: -
v_call: TRBV9
clone_size: -
cdr3_aa: CASSFTTGGSTDTQYF
cdr3_nt: TGTGCCAGCAGCTTTACAACTGGGGGCAGCACAGATACGCAGTATTTT

j_call: TRBJ2-7
d_call: TRBD1
v_call: TRBV10-2
clone_size: -
cdr3_aa: CASSRTGPSYEQYF
cdr3_nt: TGCGCCAGCAGTAGGACAGGGCCCTCCTACGAGCAGTACTTC

j_call: TRBJ2-7
d_call: TRBD1
v_call: TRBV7-7
clone_size: -
cdr3_aa: CASSLGTGQGYEQYF
cdr3_nt: TGTGCCAGCAGCTTAGGGACGGGACAGGGCTACGAGCAGTACTTC

j_call: TRBJ2-7
d_call: -
v_call: TRBV6-5
clone_size: -
cdr3_aa: CASNTRGLEQYF
cdr3_nt: TGTGCCAGCAACACTAGGGGACTCGAGCAGTACTTC

j_call: TRBJ1-2
d_call: TRBD1
v_call: TRBV7-9
clone_size: -
cdr3_aa: CASSLDGTGYGYTF
cdr3_nt: TGTGCCAGCAGCTTAGACGGGACAGGCTATGGCTACACCTTC

j_call: TRBJ2-1
d_call: TRBD2
v_call: TRBV7-8
clone_size: -
cdr3_aa: CASSFRGLAGGIGYNEQFF
cdr3_nt: TGTGCCAGCTCCTTTAGAGGGCTAGCGGGAGGTATCGGGTACAATGAGCAGTTCTTC

j_call: TRBJ1-4
d_call: -
v_call: TRBV29-1
clone_size: -
cdr3_aa: CSVNAGKQSANEKLFF
cdr3_nt: TGCAGCGTTAACGCCGGGAAACAAAGTGCTAATGAAAAACTGTTTTTT

j_call: TRBJ2-7
d_call: -
v_call: TRBV18
clone_size: few
cdr3_aa: CASSPTGVYYEQYF
cdr3_nt: TGTGCCAGCTCACCGACAGGAGTTTACTACGAGCAGTACTTC

j_call: TRBJ2-1
d_call: -
v_call: TRBV29-1
clone_size: once
cdr3_aa: CSVEEGKLQEQFF
cdr3_nt: TGCAGCGTTGAAGAGGGCAAGCTCCAGGAGCAGTTCTTC

j_call: TRBJ1-2
d_call: -
v_call: TRBV9
clone_size: -
cdr3_aa: CASSVGTAAGGYTF
cdr3_nt: TGTGCCAGCAGCGTAGGTACGGCCGCGGGTGGCTACACCTTC

j_call: TRBJ1-2
d_call: -
v_call: TRBV30
clone_size: -
cdr3_aa: CAWSVQSNYGYTF
cdr3_nt: TGTGCCTGGAGTGTACAATCTAACTATGGCTACACCTTC

j_call: TRBJ2-7
d_call: TRBD2
v_call: TRBV11-3
clone_size: -
cdr3_aa: CASSYAAGGEQYF
cdr3_nt: TGTGCCAGCAGCTACGCAGCGGGAGGGGAGCAGTACTTC

j_call: TRBJ2-2
d_call: TRBD2
v_call: TRBV6-5
clone_size: -
cdr3_aa: CASSFTSGRGEGELFF
cdr3_nt: TGTGCCAGCAGTTTTACTAGCGGGAGAGGAGAGGGGGAGCTGTTTTTT

j_call: TRBJ2-1
d_call: -
v_call: TRBV30
clone_size: -
cdr3_aa: CAWNGGSGPRGEQFF
cdr3_nt: TGTGCCTGGAATGGCGGTAGCGGACCGAGAGGTGAGCAGTTCTTC

j_call: TRBJ2-1
d_call: -
v_call: TRBV5-5
clone_size: few
cdr3_aa: CASSLGHPGSYNEQFF
cdr3_nt: TGTGCCAGCAGCCTAGGACACCCTGGGTCCTACAATGAGCAGTTCTTC

j_call: TRBJ2-3
d_call: -
v_call: TRBV10-3
clone_size: -
cdr3_aa: CATRGGTSTDTQYF
cdr3_nt: TGTGCCACCAGGGGCGGGACTAGCACAGATACGCAGTATTTT

j_call: TRBJ2-3
d_call: TRBD2
v_call: TRBV5-4
clone_size: -
cdr3_aa: CASSLGAGGHTDTQYF
cdr3_nt: TGTGCCAGCAGCTTGGGGGCGGGAGGCCACACAGATACGCAGTATTTT

j_call: TRBJ1-2
d_call: -
v_call: TRBV2
clone_size: -
cdr3_aa: CASSENRVGYTF
cdr3_nt: TGTGCCAGCAGTGAAAACAGGGTTGGCTACACCTTC

j_call: TRBJ1-2
d_call: TRBD1
v_call: TRBV5-5
clone_size: -
cdr3_aa: CASSLRDRDFGYTF
cdr3_nt: TGTGCCAGCAGCCTCCGAGACAGGGATTTTGGCTACACCTTC

j_call: TRBJ2-3
d_call: -
v_call: TRBV7-6
clone_size: -
cdr3_aa: CASSRPAGGGADTQYF
cdr3_nt: TGTGCCAGCAGCCGACCGGCGGGTGGAGGCGCAGATACGCAGTATTTT

j_call: TRBJ1-1
d_call: -
v_call: TRBV28
clone_size: -
cdr3_aa: CAAQQGGTEAFF
cdr3_nt: TGTGCCGCCCAGCAGGGAGGCACTGAAGCTTTCTTT

j_call: TRBJ2-2
d_call: -
v_call: TRBV27
clone_size: few
cdr3_aa: CASLGTPGPGELFF
cdr3_nt: TGTGCCAGCCTGGGGACTCCTGGTCCCGGGGAGCTGTTTTTT

j_call: TRBJ2-7
d_call: -
v_call: TRBV18
clone_size: -
cdr3_aa: CASSRTFEQYF
cdr3_nt: TGTGCCAGCTCACGTACATTCGAGCAGTACTTC

j_call: TRBJ2-5
d_call: TRBD1
v_call: TRBV2
clone_size: -
cdr3_aa: CASSGKGQGVGEQYF
cdr3_nt: TGTGCCAGCAGTGGAAAGGGACAGGGCGTAGGGGAGCAGTACTTC

j_call: TRBJ2-5
d_call: TRBD1
v_call: TRBV6-5
clone_size: -
cdr3_aa: CASRQGLETQYF
cdr3_nt: TGTGCCAGCAGACAGGGGCTGGAGACCCAGTACTTC

j_call: TRBJ2-7
d_call: TRBD1
v_call: TRBV5-5
clone_size: -
cdr3_aa: CASSLFPTGGASYEQYF
cdr3_nt: TGTGCCAGCAGCTTGTTCCCCACAGGGGGCGCTTCCTACGAGCAGTACTTC

j_call: TRBJ2-1
d_call: -
v_call: TRBV6-5
clone_size: -
cdr3_aa: CASSYGARGGVEQFF
cdr3_nt: TGTGCCAGCAGTTACGGGGCTAGAGGGGGTGTTGAGCAGTTCTTC

j_call: TRBJ1-2
d_call: -
v_call: TRBV28
clone_size: -
cdr3_aa: CASSGAAGGGYTF
cdr3_nt: TGTGCCAGCAGTGGGGCCGCTGGTGGTGGCTACACCTTC

j_call: TRBJ2-1
d_call: TRBD2
v_call: TRBV5-4
clone_size: few
cdr3_aa: CASSFPGLAGGDEQFF
cdr3_nt: TGTGCCAGCAGCTTCCCGGGACTAGCGGGAGGGGATGAGCAGTTCTTC

j_call: TRBJ2-7
d_call: -
v_call: TRBV7-6
clone_size: once
cdr3_aa: CASSLSGTGSYEQYF
cdr3_nt: TGTGCCAGCAGCTTGAGCGGAACTGGATCCTACGAGCAGTACTTC

j_call: TRBJ2-2
d_call: TRBD1
v_call: TRBV15
clone_size: -
cdr3_aa: CATSRTGAGELFF
cdr3_nt: TGTGCCACCAGCAGGACAGGGGCCGGGGAGCTGTTTTTT

j_call: TRBJ2-7
d_call: TRBD2
v_call: TRBV11-2
clone_size: few
cdr3_aa: CASSLPSGTGWEQYF
cdr3_nt: TGTGCCAGCAGCTTACCTAGCGGCACCGGCTGGGAGCAGTACTTC

j_call: TRBJ1-5
d_call: TRBD1
v_call: TRBV4-1
clone_size: -
cdr3_aa: CASSQDHGQAPGPQHF
cdr3_nt: TGCGCCAGCAGCCAAGATCACGGACAGGCCCCAGGGCCCCAGCATTTT

j_call: TRBJ2-1
d_call: -
v_call: TRBV6-5
clone_size: -
cdr3_aa: CASSFRTSSNEQFF
cdr3_nt: TGTGCCAGCAGCTTCCGTACTAGTAGCAATGAGCAGTTCTTC